These 3 T cell receptor beta chains originate from one sample sequenced in a study of T cell responses to AZD1222 COVID-19 vaccine. Profiled with immunoSEQ multiplex PCR; TCRdb holds only in-frame clones, not every one. The table shows approximately 180,000 clones, with roughly 92% occurring only once. Source: peripheral blood, taken on day 0 of AZD1222 vaccination. These receptors were taken from an adult in good health.

The chain links TRBV5-6 to TRBJ1-1; D is unclear. The CDR3 contains 13 residues. Trimming took off 0 bases at V and 7 bases at J, with 10 bases between the two ends. Germline assignment: CDR1 SGHDT and CDR2 YYEEEE. Here the CDR3 reads CASSLGVVGEAFF. The CDR3 DNA reads TGTGCCAGCAGCTTGGGGGTGGTAGGTGAAGCTTTCTTT. The whole variable domain, remainder taken from reference TRBV5-6 and TRBJ1-1, is DAGVTQSPTHLIKTRGQQVTLRCSPKSGHDTVSWYQQALGQGPQFIFQYYEEEERQRGNFPDRFSGHQFPNYSSELNVNALLLGDSALYLCASSLGVVGEAFFGQGTRLTVV.

V gene TRBV4-2 combines with J gene TRBJ2-2; unclear D gene. Germline V CDR1 and CDR2: LGHNA, YNFKEQ. CDR3 length: 15 amino acids. Trimming removed 0 bases from V and 9 bases from J, with 14 bases in between. The DNA of the CDR3 is TGTGCCAGCAGCCAAGAAGAACAGTTCGGCAGGGAGCTGTTTTTT. This gives the protein CASSQEEQFGRELFF.

This chain joins TRBV5-1 and TRBJ1-1; D possibly corresponds to TRBD1 (5 bases). The ends were cut back, 1 base at V and 6 bases at J, with 10 bases in the middle. This CDR3 is 13 amino acids long. The V gene's germline CDR1 is SGHRS and CDR2 YFSETQ. The CDR3 loop reads CASSLTGTPEAFF. DNA for the CDR3: TGCGCCAGCAGCTTGACGGGGACCCCTGAAGCTTTCTTT.